This record looks at one TCR beta chain sequence and its context. Its target antigen remains unknown. No quality values exist for individual bases; no much larger clone is one base distant. The CDR3, from cysteine to phenylalanine, totals 17 residues. This entry keeps only the CDR3 DNA: 51 bases, framed from base 1. The CDR1 and CDR2 encoded by the germline V gene are LGHNT and FRNRAP. The germline V and J ends show losses of 6 bases and 0 bases respectively, and no gene match explains 11 bases of the junction. The method behind the library was the immunoSEQ multiplex PCR assay. For the multiplex PCR, a mixture combining 60 forward primers for TCR Vbeta segments and 13 reverse primers for TCR Jbeta segments was used. The CDR3 region of rearranged TCR beta genes was amplified from genomic DNA by a multiplex PCR assay. The Illumina HiSeq System was used to sequence the amplified TCR beta libraries as 87-base-pair reads. The original methods were these. In a later analysis, 70 million to 95 million unique TCR beta chains were counted across the roughly 700 repertoires, and around 10 million of these chains were shared by at least two donors. Raw reads were error-corrected and collapsed into unique sequences with a nearest-neighbor algorithm that merged closely related sequences to remove PCR and sequencing errors. Alignment of CDR3 sequences to IMGT reference sequences was used to assign V, D and J gene segments. For a sequence to be retained, a match of at least six nucleotides was required to both a V gene segment and a J gene segment. Rearrangements were classified as productive when the CDR3 lacked stop codons and remained in frame with V and J, and all other rearrangements were classified as non-productive. CDR3 was defined by IMGT convention, running from the second conserved V-encoded cysteine to the conserved J-encoded phenylalanine. The earlier analysis of roughly 590 of the donors excluded any sequence lacking an unambiguous match to a single V gene segment. An earlier analysis of fewer than 750 of the donors called V segments functional above 56.7% productive rearrangements and segregating when the between-donor standard deviation exceeded 5%. A statistical classification framework was built for diagnosing cytomegalovirus status from the catalog of TCR beta chain sequences. In a later analysis, V and J genes were assigned by comparing TCR nucleotide sequences against IMGT/GENE-DB human TR gene sequences. Using the TCRdist pipeline, a later analysis assigned CDR3 sequences along with most-parsimonious VDJ recombination scenarios. In a later analysis, each TCR beta chain was defined by its CDR3 amino acid sequence together with its V-gene family, and reads without a unique V-gene family were excluded. To address suspected cross-contamination and a sequencing artifact, a later analysis removed several hundred highly shared, low-generation-probability nucleotide sequences. A later analysis calculated a clonal expansion index for each public chain from normalized within-repertoire ranks of inferred template counts. A later analysis computed generation probabilities with a VDJ recombination model fitted to out-of-frame rearrangements, and checked the results against IGoR. In a later analysis, TCR-TCR, TCR-HLA and TCR-CMV co-occurrence was scored with hypergeometric tests, and a repertoire-size bias correction was applied to TCR pairs. To estimate false discovery rates, a later analysis permuted the HLA or CMV assignments 20 times. In a later analysis, co-occurring TCRs were grouped with DBSCAN, and TCRdist sequence similarity was added when clustering was performed within HLA-allele-positive subsets. For co-occurrence clustering, repertoires with fewer than 30,000 or more than 120,000 public chains were excluded, along with four or five repertoires with anomalous nucleotide sharing. Not all clones reach the TCRdb copy of this immuneACCESS table, which keeps in-frame sequences only. Checked studies attribute under half of the gap to unresolved V genes and leave the rest unexplained. V and J calls and clone size are as listed in that table; D and trimming were resolved from the DNA. The sample table shows about 200,000 clones, and roughly 80% are seen once. Together, the top ten hold 0.22% of the sample.

The sample belongs to a study of cytomegalovirus exposure and HLA in healthy donors (dated by TCRdb to 2016 to 2017). Looking at the study overall: An earlier analysis of approximately 590 of the donors reported approximately 270 Gb of sequence data and 117 million unique TCR beta sequences from 150 million to 200 million T cells. In an earlier analysis of 500 to 650 of the donors, high-throughput TCR beta sequencing was used to judge whether each TCR beta V gene segment behaved as functional or pseudogenic. Across around 400 genotyped donors of the cohort, an average of roughly 230,000 unique TCR beta nucleotide sequences per donor were sequenced, and 15% to 20% of those sequences were non-productive. Roughly 5 DR-DQ haplotypes were treated as single units for association and clustering because of strong linkage in the cohort. The genetic ancestry cluster associated with self-reported Caucasian donors included roughly four fifths of the roughly 400 genotyped donors. Every discovery cohort repertoire had been produced on one sequencing platform. HLA typing included class I and class II loci at four-digit resolution. To predict cytomegalovirus infection status, the study combined high-throughput TCR immunosequencing, statistical association of individual TCRs with disease status, and machine learning. A separate validation cohort of about 110 different subjects was used in addition to the approximately 700-subject first cohort. A later analysis re-analyzed previously published TCR beta repertoires from about 730 donors and added high-resolution HLA genotyping to study TCR occurrence patterns. Using immunosequencing, the study profiled T cell repertoires from fewer than 850 subjects and related those repertoires to cytomegalovirus serostatus. An early release covering around 630 HLA-typed donors comprised approximately 290 gigabases of sequencing data and around 80 million unique TCR sequences. The aim of the study was to test whether cataloging public T cell receptors could identify signatures of past pathogen exposure. Donor age, sex, ethnicity and CMV serostatus were collected together with the repertoire data. Typing coverage differed by locus: A, B, C, DRB1 and DQB1 were typed in roughly 629-640 donors, DQA1 in 522, DPA1 in over 600, and DPB1 in roughly 470. Genome-wide SNP genotypes for about 60% of the 666 donors were used in a later genetic analysis, which treated that subset as a discovery cohort. Rather than drawing on any new phenotypic data, the later analysis identified candidate immune exposures from TCR beta sequences and the way those sequences occurred across donors.

The cohort was made up of 666 healthy bone marrow donors. At the time of sampling, every cohort member was nominally healthy, though immune exposures that went unrecorded were likely present. The donor was CMV seronegative and was included in the group of a few hundred seronegative cohort members. Every donor gave a peripheral blood sample, and the peripheral blood mononuclear cells from that sample were used for TCR beta sequencing. The Qiagen DNeasy Blood Extraction Kit was used to extract genomic DNA from the blood cell samples. Study-wide findings and limitations: Linkage disequilibrium might explain the correlated functional status among segregating V segments, but an unknown experimental factor could not be ruled out. Because HLA typing was unavailable for some donors at each locus, only the typed subset was used in association tests. According to the authors, the approach could potentially be generalized to other disease states and immunological phenotypes. At a false discovery rate of 0.05, a later analysis linked 16,951 TCR beta sequences to specific HLA alleles. According to a later analysis, TCR association rates differed among HLA loci, with DRB1 alleles showing the most associated TCRs and HLA-C alleles showing the fewest. According to a later genetic analysis, donors in an Asian-associated ancestry cluster had fewer N-insertions in productive TCRs than the roughly 700-donor mean. Several of the top co-occurrence clusters appeared to be linked to parvovirus B19, influenza, CMV and Epstein-Barr virus, according to a later analysis. While some public TCRs were present in many individuals, most TCR sequences turned up only very rarely across donors. An earlier analysis of 587 of the donors showed that most TCR beta V segments appeared in productive rearrangements either about 87% or about 30% of the time, which broadly matched IMGT annotations. The classifier was reported to diagnose cytomegalovirus status with high specificity and sensitivity in both the original and validation cohorts. The presence/absence analyses assumed that sequencing depth was roughly uniform across donors, and that assumption may not be true. The 87-base-pair reads could not distinguish some IMGT-functional V segments, including TRBV6-2 and TRBV6-3, so those segments were excluded. A total of some 180 TCR beta chains were listed by the study as associated with cytomegalovirus. According to a later analysis, most CMV-associated TCR beta chains appeared to be HLA-restricted, and the HLA associations seemed to be driven largely by CMV exposure. A later genetic analysis associated a missense DCLRE1C variant with V-gene and J-gene trimming of TCR beta chains, and an independent cohort replicated the association. Assigning TCR associations to individual alleles was difficult when HLA alleles, especially DR and DQ, strongly co-occurred. In vitro tests confirmed that a few of the cytomegalovirus-associated TCR beta chains recognize cytomegalovirus antigens. Immune exposure information for the cohort was limited to CMV serostatus. A further reported finding was that TCR beta sequences accurately predicted the HLA-A and HLA-B alleles for most subjects in the first cohort. Because counts were too low, about 18 rarely observed V segments, including chromosome 9 orphons, were excluded from the earlier analysis of several hundred of the donors. A cluster of highly shared sequence variants was judged likely to represent a technical artifact of the sequencing pipeline. In a later analysis, HLA-associated TCR beta chains were found to be more clonally expanded and to have lower generation probabilities than equally common non-associated chains. Only TCR beta chains were sequenced in this cohort, and the absence of alpha or paired-chain data limited detectable features.

Recombination joined TRBV12-5 with TRBJ2-4; 7 bases in the junction line up with TRBD2. Input material: PBMCs. This TCR derives from a girl between 2 and 10 years old in good health and CMV-seronegative. The DNA sequence is TGTGCTAGTGGCAATTTACCCGGGGGGATAGCCAAAAACATTCAGTACTTC. It is translated as CASGNLPGGIAKNIQYF.